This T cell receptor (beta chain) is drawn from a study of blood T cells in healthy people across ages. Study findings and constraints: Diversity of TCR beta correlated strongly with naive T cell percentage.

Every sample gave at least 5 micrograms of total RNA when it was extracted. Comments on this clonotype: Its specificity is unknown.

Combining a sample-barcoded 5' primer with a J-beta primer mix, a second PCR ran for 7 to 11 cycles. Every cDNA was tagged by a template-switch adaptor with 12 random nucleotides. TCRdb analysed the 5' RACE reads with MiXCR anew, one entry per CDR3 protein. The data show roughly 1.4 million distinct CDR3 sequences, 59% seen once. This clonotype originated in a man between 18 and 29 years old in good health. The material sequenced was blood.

CDR3 region: CASRVNRDRGGQPQHF. The CDR3 DNA follows: TGTGCCAGCAGGGTCAACCGGGACAGGGGAGGTCAGCCCCAGCATTTT. The J gene is TRBJ1-5, the V gene TRBV6-1; 10 bases agree with TRBD1. Germline V lookup: CDR1 MNHNS, CDR2 SASEGT. The CDR3 consists of 16 residues. V lost 6 bases, J lost 6 bases, and 11 bases stayed unmatched.